The 17 T cell receptor beta chains reported below all come from one sample, sequenced in a study of blood T cell repertoires in COVID-19 (dated by TCRdb to the early 2020s). Library preparation used the immunoSEQ multiplex PCR assay. The immuneACCESS repertoire file appears here via TCRdb, limited to in-frame rearrangements. These files lack a portion of the clones; in checked studies, under half of the deficit traces to unresolved V genes, and the cause of the others is not known. The sample yields nearly 95,000 clones; around 86% were counted once. 4.5% to 5.5% of the sample is taken by the ten largest. Sequenced: peripheral blood. Every receptor here comes from a woman aged 80 or over with acute or convalescent COVID-19.

This chain uses TRBV5-1 with TRBJ1-4, with 7 bases matching TRBD1. There are 14 residues in the CDR3. Trimming removed 4 bases from V and 5 bases from J; junction bases left unmatched: 5. The germline V gene has CDR1 SGHRS and CDR2 YFSETQ. CDR3 sequence: CASSQQGSNEKLFF. The CDR3 coding sequence is TGCGCCAGCAGCCAACAGGGGTCAAATGAAAAACTGTTTTTT.

The chain joins TRBV5-1 to TRBJ2-7; perhaps TRBD1 as D (6 bases). Germline V CDR1 and CDR2: SGHRS, YFSETQ. The CDR3 loop spans 14 amino acids. V was clipped by 7 bases and J by 0 bases, with 14 bases between them. This CDR3 reads CASGGGPPSYEQYF. DNA for the CDR3: TGCGCCAGCGGGGGCGGGCCACCCTCCTACGAGCAGTACTTC.

DNA of the CDR3: TGTGCCAGCAGTGAATCAACAGGACAGGGCTCCTACGAGCAGTACTTC. It specifies CASSESTGQGSYEQYF. The V gene is TRBV25-1, the J gene TRBJ2-7; 8 nucleotides line up with TRBD1. The V gene end was trimmed by 1 base and the J gene end by 0 bases; junction bases not matched to a gene: 5. CDR3 length equals 16 residues. CDR1 and CDR2 (germline): MGHDK, SYGVNS.

This chain uses TRBV6-2 or TRBV6-3 with TRBJ1-5; the D is unclear. This CDR3 comprises 14 residues. Germline assignment: CDR1 MNHEY and CDR2 SVGEGT. Trimming left V 6 bases short and J 0 bases short, with 9 bases between. CDR3 region: CASSRGSSNQPQHF. In nucleotides, the CDR3 is TGTGCCAGCAGCCGAGGGAGTAGCAATCAGCCCCAGCATTTT.

The chain couples TRBV5-4 to TRBJ2-2; 8 nucleotides align to TRBD2. CDR3 size: 16 residues. V gave up 5 bases and J gave up 5 bases; unmatched junction bases: 11. CDR1 SGHNT and CDR2 YYREEE come from the germline V gene (reference sequence). CDR3 protein: CASSRVAGGSTGELFF. The CDR3 bases are TGTGCCAGCAGTCGGGTGGCGGGGGGTTCAACCGGGGAGCTGTTTTTT.

In this sample, this clone turned up once. This rearrangement joins TRBV6-5 to TRBJ2-7; the match to TRBD2 covers 8 bases. The trim removed 6 bases at V and 4 bases at J, leaving 11 bases unmatched. CDR3 length: 15 residues. Germline V CDR1 and CDR2: MNHEY, SVGAGI. The DNA of the CDR3 is TGTGCCAGCAGGCCTTCAGCGGGAGAATCTTACGAGCAGTACTTC. Amino acids: CASRPSAGESYEQYF.

This chain links TRBV6-5 with TRBJ2-3, with 7 bases identical to TRBD2. The V gene's germline CDR1 is MNHEY and CDR2 SVGAGI. This CDR3 is built from 15 residues. The V and J ends lost 11 bases and 2 bases, in that order; junction bases with no gene match: 13. The CDR3 here is CASKGGQNPTDTQYF. The DNA for the CDR3 is TGTGCCTCAAAGGGAGGGCAAAACCCCACAGATACGCAGTATTTT.

This chain uses TRBV15 with TRBJ2-7; a possible D gene is TRBD2 (5 bases). The V end lost 3 bases, the J end lost 1 base, and 16 bases lay between the germline ends. This CDR3 is built from 16 residues. CDR1 is LNHNV and CDR2 is YYDKDF in the germline V gene (reference sequence). CDR3 DNA sequence: TGTGCCACCAGCAGTTCCATTTCGGGATCGTCCTACGAGCAGTACTTC. Residues: CATSSSISGSSYEQYF.

V and J are TRBV10-3 and TRBJ2-7; D is perhaps TRBD2 (6 bases). V lost 10 bases, J lost 6 bases, and 22 bases lay in between. This CDR3 spans 14 amino acids. From germline, CDR1 is ENHRY and CDR2 SYGVKD. CDR3 region: CASEVGTGGSEQYF. CDR3 nucleotide sequence: TGTGCCAGCGAGGTTGGGACTGGGGGTTCCGAGCAGTACTTC.

The chain couples TRBV14 to TRBJ2-1; the match to TRBD1 covers 8 bases. The germline V gene has CDR1 SGHDN and CDR2 FVKESK. Trimming cost V 1 base and J 10 bases; bases outside gene matches: 18. This CDR3 is built from 18 residues. The CDR3 nucleotides read TGTGCCAGCAGCCAAGTTTCCCAGACAGGGGTCATAATATGGGAGCAGTTCTTC. Its translation: CASSQVSQTGVIIWEQFF. The full variable domain, in which reference TRBV14 and TRBJ2-1 provide the parts outside the CDR3, is EAGVTQFPSHSVIEKGQTVTLRCDPISGHDNLYWYRRVMGKEIKFLLHFVKESKQDESGMPNNRFLAERTGGTYSTLKVQPAELEDSGVYFCASSQVSQTGVIIWEQFFGPGTRLTVL.

The gene calls are TRBV25-1 and TRBJ1-2; no clear D. CDR3 length equals 13 residues. Trimming took 3 bases from V and 8 from J, leaving 13 bases between them. In germline, CDR1 is MGHDK, CDR2 SYGVNS. CDR3 nucleotides: TGTGCCAGCAGTGATCACCCGCGAGAGGGCTACACCTTC. This sequence encodes CASSDHPREGYTF.

This clone was recorded only once. This rearrangement joins TRBV7-2 to TRBJ2-7; 7 bases map to TRBD2. Germline-derived CDR1 and CDR2 are SGHTA and FQGNSA. Losses at the gene ends were 3 bases for V and 0 bases for J; bases not matched to a gene: 5. This CDR3 is 15 amino acids long. For the CDR3, the DNA is TGTGCCAGCAGCTTGGGGCGGGGGAGCTCCTACGAGCAGTACTTC. This gives the protein CASSLGRGSSYEQYF.

The chain combines TRBV7-2 with TRBJ2-6; D unresolved. The CDR3 has 15 residues. Looked up from germline, CDR1 is SGHTA and CDR2 is FQGNSA. With 5 bases removed from V and 0 bases from J, the gap between germline ends came to 8 bases. CDR3 nucleotide sequence: TGTGCCAGCAGCCAAACACGCTCTGGGGCCAACGTCCTGACTTTC. Its translation is CASSQTRSGANVLTF.

The chain's CDR3 is CASSPDRADQPQHF. The DNA for the CDR3 is TGTGCCAGCAGCCCTGACAGGGCTGATCAGCCCCAGCATTTT. The chain joins TRBV7-9 to TRBJ1-5; 7 bases are a match to TRBD1. The CDR3 runs to 14 residues. Germline V lookup: CDR1 SEHNR, CDR2 FQNEAQ (reference sequence). The V and J ends lost 5 bases and 5 bases, in that order; junction bases with no gene match: 6.

V gene TRBV2 combines with J gene TRBJ2-3; the match to TRBD1 covers 7 bases. The germline gives CDR1 SNHLY, CDR2 FYNNEI. The V segment lost 5 bases and the J segment 4 bases; nucleotides outside the gene matches: 6. This CDR3 is 14 amino acids long. CDR3 in amino acids: CASSSPTGADTQYF. The CDR3, as DNA: TGTGCCAGCAGTTCTCCTACAGGGGCAGATACGCAGTATTTT.

This chain joins TRBV10-3 and TRBJ2-1, with 11 bases that match TRBD2. Germline trimming cut 6 bases from V and 4 bases from J; bases unmatched to any gene: 11. There are 17 residues in the CDR3. Germline-derived CDR1 and CDR2 are ENHRY and SYGVKD. The CDR3 region is CAIRSGASGGLYNEQFF. The DNA for the CDR3 is TGTGCCATCAGATCCGGAGCTAGCGGGGGGTTATACAATGAGCAGTTCTTC.

J is TRBJ2-3 and V is TRBV21-1; the table's D call, TRBD1, has no DNA check behind it. TRBV21-1 is an annotated pseudogene. This CDR3 contains 16 residues. The CDR3 protein is CASSSSRDRVMDTQYF. CDR3 bases: TGTGCCAGCAGCAGCTCGAGGGACAGGGTCATGGATACGCAGTATTTT.